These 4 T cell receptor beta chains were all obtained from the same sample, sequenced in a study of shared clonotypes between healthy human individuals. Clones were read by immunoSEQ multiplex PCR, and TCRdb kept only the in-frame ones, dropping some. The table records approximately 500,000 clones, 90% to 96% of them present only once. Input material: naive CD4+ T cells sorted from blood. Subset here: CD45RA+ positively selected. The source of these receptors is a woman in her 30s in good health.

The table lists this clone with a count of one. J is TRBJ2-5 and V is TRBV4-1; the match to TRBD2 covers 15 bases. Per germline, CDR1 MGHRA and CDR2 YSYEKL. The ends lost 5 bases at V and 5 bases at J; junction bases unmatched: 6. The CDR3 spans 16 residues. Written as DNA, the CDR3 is TGCGCCAGCAGCTTCCGGACTAGCGGGAGGGCGGAGACCCAGTACTTC. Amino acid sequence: CASSFRTSGRAETQYF.

The chain's CDR3 is CASSPSVRGSYNEQFF. The CDR3, as DNA: TGTGCCAGCAGTCCTAGCGTACGGGGCTCCTACAATGAGCAGTTCTTC. The chain employs TRBV27 and TRBJ2-1, with a weak D call TRBD2 (6 bases). This CDR3 is 16 amino acids long. Germline CDR1 reads MNHEY; CDR2 reads SMNVEV (reference sequence). Trimming took off 5 bases at V and 0 bases at J, with 14 bases between the two ends.

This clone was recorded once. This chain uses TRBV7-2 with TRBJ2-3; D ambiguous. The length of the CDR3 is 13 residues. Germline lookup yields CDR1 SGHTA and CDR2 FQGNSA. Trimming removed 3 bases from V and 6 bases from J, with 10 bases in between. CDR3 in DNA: TGTGCCAGCAGCTTTACCCACAAGGATACGCAGTATTTT. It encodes CASSFTHKDTQYF.

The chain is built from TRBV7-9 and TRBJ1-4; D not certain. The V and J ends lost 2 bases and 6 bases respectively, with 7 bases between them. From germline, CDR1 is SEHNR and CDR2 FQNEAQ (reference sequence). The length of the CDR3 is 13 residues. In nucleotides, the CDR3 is TGTGCCAGCAGCTTATCTTGGGATGAAAAACTGTTTTTT. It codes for CASSLSWDEKLFF.